This TCR beta chain was retrieved from a study of CD8+CD57+ T cells in acquired aplastic anemia. Across the whole study: Sorted CD4+ and CD8+ cells gave a mean 3.2 ug DNA, range about 0.19 to 27.4 ug. Findings of the study overall: Roughly 27 sequences, all CD8+ CDR3, were shared between patients and controls.

CDR3 length: 16 amino acids. From germline, CDR1 is MGHDK and CDR2 SYGVNS. V lost 7 bases, J lost 2 bases, and 21 bases lay in between. Patients who underwent sequencing had shown CD8+CD57+ cell expansion by flow cytometry. Severe acquired aplastic anemia was the diagnosis recorded for all patients. This clonotype was detected once. Its antigen is currently unknown. Genomic DNA was employed as the template in profiling TCR beta VDJ and CDR3. Via MiXCR, TCRdb re-called the reads, giving one row per CDR3 protein. The sample lists tens of thousands of distinct CDR3 sequences, less than 65% occurring once. The sequencing sample was made of sorted CD4+, CD8+, or CD8+CD57+ T cells (not recorded which) from PBMCs. The chain joins TRBV25-1 to TRBJ2-7; a possible D gene is TRBD1 (7 bases). The receptor's source is a human donor with aplastic anemia. The CDR3 sequence: CASTLDGTAGAYEQYF. The DNA of the CDR3 is TGTGCCAGCACCCTGGACGGGACAGCGGGTGCCTACGAGCAGTACTTC.